Below, 27 T cell receptor beta chains from the same sample are listed, as sequenced in a study of control samples from healthy donors and cancer patients. The repertoire was sequenced with immunoSEQ multiplex PCR; TCRdb's copy has only in-frame clones and lacks some. Found here are around 130,000 clones, 89% of them singletons; the top ten hold around 6.9%. The sample comprised PBMCs. These receptors originate from a man aged 50 to 60 with head and neck cancer.

This CDR3 reads CASSIAFRAAFYEQYF. The CDR3 nucleotides read TGTGCCAGTAGTATAGCTTTCAGGGCCGCCTTCTACGAGCAGTACTTC. V and J are TRBV19 and TRBJ2-7, with TRBD1 as a possible D gene (5 bases). CDR1 is LNHDA, CDR2 SQIVND, per germline (reference sequence). This CDR3 region has 16 residues. The ends were cut back, 1 base at V and 3 bases at J, with 16 bases in the middle.

With regard to this clone: The same CDR3 is also encoded by other DNA sequences in this sample. This chain joins TRBV19 and TRBJ2-7; TRBD2 matches 9 bases. Looked up from germline, CDR1 is LNHDA and CDR2 is SQIVND (reference sequence). The length of the CDR3 is 13 residues. With 6 bases clipped from V and 3 bases from J, the junction kept 3 bases outside the gene matches. Written as DNA, the CDR3 is TGTGCCAGTAGCATGACTAGCGGCTACGAGCAGTACTTC. Protein: CASSMTSGYEQYF.

The chain is built from TRBV5-1 and TRBJ2-2, with D hard to call. With 2 bases removed from V and 6 bases from J, the gap between germline ends came to 11 bases. The CDR3 sequence is 14 residues long. Per germline, CDR1 SGHRS and CDR2 YFSETQ. CDR3 protein: CASSFVLESGELFF. CDR3 nucleotides: TGCGCCAGCAGCTTTGTCCTGGAATCCGGGGAGCTGTTTTTT.

The V gene is TRBV7-9, the J gene TRBJ2-1, with 9 bases matching TRBD1. This CDR3 has 16 residues. From germline, CDR1 is SEHNR and CDR2 FQNEAQ (reference sequence). V shed 4 bases, J shed 4 bases, and the junction held 8 bases outside the gene matches. DNA for the CDR3: TGTGCCAGCAGCTCTACCCGGACAGGGGAATACAATGAGCAGTTCTTC. It translates to CASSSTRTGEYNEQFF.

This chain connects TRBV27 to TRBJ2-7; TRBD1 aligns across 10 bases. J gave up 4 bases and V 4 bases, and 7 bases lay outside the gene matches. The CDR3 extends over 15 amino acids. Germline CDR1 MNHEY, CDR2 SMNVEV (reference sequence). CDR3 amino acids: CASSSPRQGAYEQYF. DNA of the CDR3: TGTGCCAGCAGTTCCCCTCGACAGGGGGCTTACGAGCAGTACTTC.

The V gene is TRBV29-1, the J gene TRBJ2-7; D is perhaps TRBD1 (7 bases). CDR1 and CDR2 from the germline V gene are SQVTM and ANQGSEA. V was pared by 7 bases and J by 7 bases, with 17 bases between. The CDR3 consists of 12 residues. DNA for the CDR3: TGCAGCGCAACAGGGCCAGGGGGGGAGCAGTACTTC. Encoded protein: CSATGPGGEQYF.

This chain uses TRBV3-1 (or the pseudogene TRBV3-2) with TRBJ1-3, with no clear D. CDR3 size: 15 residues. V lost 1 base and J 3 bases, leaving 10 bases between the germline ends. Per the germline V gene, CDR1 is LGHDT and CDR2 is YNNKEL (reference sequence). This CDR3 reads CASSQVAGSGNTIYF. The DNA of the CDR3 is TGTGCCAGCAGCCAAGTGGCGGGAAGTGGAAACACCATATATTTT.

This clone was observed a single time. The rearrangement joins TRBV6-6 to TRBJ1-5; TRBD1 matches 7 bases. V trimming: 6 bases; J trimming: 5 bases; junction bases outside the gene matches: 7. The CDR3 length is 14 residues. Germline V gene sequence: CDR1 MNHNY, CDR2 SVGAGI (reference sequence). CDR3 protein: CASRQQGLDQPQHF. The CDR3 DNA reads as TGTGCCAGCAGGCAACAGGGGTTAGATCAGCCCCAGCATTTT.

This clone was found once. This chain connects TRBV7-9 to TRBJ2-6, with D perhaps TRBD1 or TRBD2 (5 bases each). The V end lost 0 bases, the J end lost 2 bases, and 11 bases lay between the germline ends. Germline CDR1 reads SEHNR; CDR2 reads FQNEAQ (reference sequence). This CDR3 contains 17 residues. The chain's CDR3 is CASSLAGDPPGANVLTF. CDR3 DNA: TGTGCCAGCAGCTTAGCGGGGGACCCCCCTGGGGCCAACGTCCTGACTTTC.

The chain joins TRBV7-3 to TRBJ2-3; 12 positions agree with TRBD2. V was clipped by 5 bases and J by 0 bases; unmatched bases: 9. This CDR3 is built from 18 residues. Germline V gene lookup returns CDR1 SGHTA and CDR2 FQGTGA. The CDR3 is CASSAALAGGTSTDTQYF. The CDR3 DNA follows: TGTGCCAGCAGCGCCGCGCTAGCGGGGGGGACTAGCACAGATACGCAGTATTTT.

This chain connects TRBV6-5 to TRBJ1-4, with 7 bases lining up with TRBD1. From germline, CDR1 is MNHEY and CDR2 SVGAGI. The CDR3 is 14 amino acids. The J segment lost 8 bases and the V segment lost 5 bases, leaving 8 bases of the junction unmatched. In DNA, the CDR3 is TGTGCCAGCAGTATAGGGACAGCTAGGGAAAAACTGTTTTTT. Translated: CASSIGTAREKLFF.

The chain carries TRBV27 and TRBJ2-1; D gene ambiguous. The CDR3 is 19 amino acids. Germline values: CDR1 MNHEY, CDR2 SMNVEV (reference sequence). Between the trimmed V and J ends, which lost 8 bases and 0 bases, there was a span of 26 bases. The CDR3 protein is CASPQTGQMGDSSYNEQFF. The DNA for the CDR3 is TGTGCCAGCCCCCAAACTGGGCAGATGGGCGATAGCTCCTACAATGAGCAGTTCTTC.

This chain connects TRBV19 to TRBJ1-4, with a weak D call TRBD1 (5 bases). CDR1 is LNHDA and CDR2 is SQIVND in the germline V gene (reference sequence). V was cut by 1 base and J by 5 bases, with 11 bases left in between. There are 15 residues in the CDR3. CDR3 coding DNA: TGTGCCAGTAGTATAGTGGGGCAAACGAATGAAAAACTGTTTTTT. Its translation: CASSIVGQTNEKLFF. Full variable domain (outside the CDR3, taken from reference TRBV19 and TRBJ1-4): DGGITQSPKYLFRKEGQNVTLSCEQNLNHDAMYWYRQDPGQGLRLIYYSQIVNDFQKGDIAEGYSVSREKKESFPLTVTSAQKNPTAFYLCASSIVGQTNEKLFFGSGTQLSVL.

The chain carries TRBV11-2 and TRBJ2-3; D unresolved. This CDR3 comprises 13 residues. The ends were cut back, 4 bases at V and 3 bases at J, with 8 bases in the middle. Germline V CDR1 and CDR2: SGHAT, FQNNGV. CDR3 nucleotide sequence: TGTGCCAGCAGCTCCCGACTGACAGATACGCAGTATTTT. The encoded protein is CASSSRLTDTQYF.

This rearrangement joins TRBV9 to TRBJ2-7; 9 nucleotides align to TRBD2. CDR3 length: 12 amino acids. The germline gives CDR1 SGDLS, CDR2 YYNGEE. V shed 1 base, J shed 7 bases, and the junction held 0 bases outside the gene matches. The CDR3 sequence: CASSVLAGEQYF. The CDR3 nucleotides are TGTGCCAGCAGCGTACTAGCGGGAGAGCAGTACTTC. Variable domain in full (rest from reference TRBV9 and TRBJ2-7): DSGVTQTPKHLITATGQRVTLRCSPRSGDLSVYWYQQSLDQGLQFLIQYYNGEERAKGNILERFSAQQFPDLHSELNLSSLELGDSALYFCASSVLAGEQYFGPGTRLTVT.

The gene calls are TRBV27 and TRBJ2-7; 8 bases align to TRBD2. V lost 5 bases and J lost 2; bases outside the gene matches: 5. This CDR3 is built from 14 residues. Germline CDR1 and CDR2: MNHEY and SMNVEV (reference sequence). Here the CDR3 DNA reads TGTGCCAGCAGTCTTAGCGGGGCAGCCTACGAGCAGTACTTC. This sequence encodes CASSLSGAAYEQYF.

The sample holds a few counts of this clone. The chain has TRBV14 and TRBJ1-1; tentative D call: TRBD1 (6 bases). Germline-derived CDR1 and CDR2 are SGHDN and FVKESK. Trimming removed 4 bases from V and 3 bases from J, with 15 bases in between. This CDR3 comprises 15 residues. DNA for the CDR3: TGTGCCAGCAGCCTCCCGTTGGGGGCGGACACTGAAGCTTTCTTT. This codes for CASSLPLGADTEAFF.

The chain uses TRBV18 and TRBJ1-4; D is uncertain. Germline loops: CDR1 KGHSH, CDR2 LQKENI. The CDR3 sequence is 15 residues long. Deletions cut 1 base from V and 8 bases from J, with 14 bases between. The chain's CDR3 is CASSPRVGFREKLFF. In DNA form, the CDR3 reads TGTGCCAGCTCACCACGCGTAGGGTTTCGAGAAAAACTGTTTTTT.

The chain links TRBV3-1 (or the pseudogene TRBV3-2) to TRBJ1-6; no clear D gene. Germline V lookup: CDR1 LGHDT, CDR2 YNNKEL (reference sequence). V lost 3 bases to trimming and J lost 8 bases, with 11 bases between them. CDR3 size: 14 residues. The CDR3 protein is CASSHPPLDSPLHF. CDR3 in DNA: TGTGCCAGCAGCCATCCTCCCTTGGATTCACCCCTCCACTTT.

Of note for this clone: One end of the junction fails to match germline, which may point to a read error. V and J are TRBV7-2 and TRBJ2-1; 11 bases are a match to TRBD2. Germline loops: CDR1 SGHTA, CDR2 FQGNSA. This CDR3 contains 15 residues. The CDR3 coding sequence is TGTGCCAGCAGCATAGCGGGGGGGGCCTACAATGAGCAGTTCTTC. Translation gives CASSIAGGAYNEQFF.

A single count supports this clone. This chain joins TRBV7-9 and TRBJ2-5; the match to TRBD2 covers 8 bases. CDR1 SEHNR and CDR2 FQNEAQ come from the germline V gene (reference sequence). Unmatched junction bases numbered 2, after V lost 4 bases and J lost 4 bases. This CDR3 region has 13 residues. CDR3 sequence reads: CASSWTSLETQYF. The CDR3 DNA reads as TGTGCCAGCAGCTGGACTAGCTTAGAGACCCAGTACTTC.

This chain uses TRBV5-1 with TRBJ2-2; D call uncertain. The CDR3 is 13 residues long. The V gene lost 1 base and the J gene lost 5 bases, with 6 bases spanning the gap. Germline V gene sequence: CDR1 SGHRS, CDR2 YFSETQ. For the CDR3, the DNA is TGCGCCAGCAGCTTGACGGTAACCGGGGAGCTGTTTTTT. Its translation is CASSLTVTGELFF. Full variable domain (missing parts from reference TRBV5-1 and TRBJ2-2): KAGVTQTPRYLIKTRGQQVTLSCSPISGHRSVSWYQQTPGQGLQFLFEYFSETQRNKGNFPGRFSGRQFSNSRSEMNVSTLELGDSALYLCASSLTVTGELFFGEGSRLTVL.

The chain joins TRBV5-1 to TRBJ2-1; 11 positions match TRBD2. Germline CDR1 reads SGHRS; CDR2 reads YFSETQ. V shed 4 bases and J 9 bases; nucleotides not matched to a gene: 9. The CDR3 sequence is 15 residues long. The CDR3 nucleotides are TGCGCCAGCAGCGACACCGGGACTAGCGGTAGTGAGCAGTTCTTC. It specifies CASSDTGTSGSEQFF.

This clone has just a few counts. The gene calls are TRBV19 and TRBJ1-2; D might be TRBD1 (5 bases). The CDR3 runs to 13 residues. V was clipped by 5 bases and J by 2 bases, with 9 bases between them. Germline V lookup: CDR1 LNHDA, CDR2 SQIVND (reference sequence). CDR3 sequence (DNA): TGTGCCAGTAGTGGCAGGGAAAACTATGGCTACACCTTC. The encoded protein is CASSGRENYGYTF. The full variable domain, its missing parts supplied by reference TRBV19 and TRBJ1-2, is DGGITQSPKYLFRKEGQNVTLSCEQNLNHDAMYWYRQDPGQGLRLIYYSQIVNDFQKGDIAEGYSVSREKKESFPLTVTSAQKNPTAFYLCASSGRENYGYTFGSGTRLTVV.

In nucleotides, the CDR3 is TGTGCCAGCAGTGACCCACAGGGGTCCAATGAGCAGTTCTTC. Translated: CASSDPQGSNEQFF. The rearrangement links TRBV6-1 to TRBJ2-1; 7 positions agree with TRBD1. The germline V gene encodes CDR1 MNHNS and CDR2 SASEGT. The CDR3 is 14 amino acids. The junction had 5 bases not matched to a gene; V was cut back by 3 bases and J by 6 bases.

The chain combines TRBV7-6 with TRBJ2-5; D possibly corresponds to TRBD1 (7 bases). The V end was cut by 5 bases, the J end by 4 bases, with 14 bases between. CDR3 size: 14 residues. The germline V gene encodes CDR1 SGHVS and CDR2 FNYEAQ. The CDR3: CASSNGGGVETQYF. The DNA of the CDR3 is TGTGCCAGCAGCAATGGAGGGGGCGTAGAGACCCAGTACTTC.

This clone occurred once. The genes are TRBV24-1 and TRBJ2-5, with 9 bases fitting TRBD1. V was clipped by 5 bases and J by 3 bases; unmatched bases: 3. Germline assignment: CDR1 KGHDR and CDR2 SFDVKD. The length of the CDR3 is 14 residues. CDR3 protein: CATSGDRVKETQYF. CDR3 DNA: TGTGCCACCAGTGGGGACAGGGTAAAAGAGACCCAGTACTTC.